Below, one T cell receptor beta chain is given with its context. It has no known antigen specificity. No per-base quality is available; no much larger clone lies one base away. The entry originates in a study of PD-1 blockade in classical Hodgkin lymphoma (dated by TCRdb to 2020 to 2021). Some background on the complete study: Nivolumab dosing was 3 mg/kg intravenously every 2 weeks, continuing until either disease progression or unacceptable toxicity. To define a peripheral blood immune signature of response to PD-1 blockade in classical Hodgkin lymphoma, the study combined TCR beta sequencing with CyTOF. General conclusions and limits of the study: The study was restricted to a single clinical trial cohort, and the causes of repertoire differences, possibly disease activity or prior therapy, were left undefined. CD4+ but not CD8+ TCR diversity rose significantly by C4D1 (p=0.0027 vs p=0.16), most apparent in complete responders (p=0.02). Baseline TCR diversity was reported to be lower in newly diagnosed patients than in healthy donors and to be lower still in relapsed/refractory patients. Trial patients achieving complete response had baseline diversity similar to newly diagnosed patients, whereas partial responders and progressors had significantly lower diversity. Lower diversity was seen in patients whose nivolumab began less than 1 year after ASCT, and these patients were left out of later analyses so that immune reconstitution would not confound the results.

The time point label, read with the paper, signifies: cycle 4 day 1 (C4D1), after around six weeks of nivolumab. Every trial patient had relapsed following autologous stem cell transplantation, and prior brentuximab vedotin exposure was what differed among cohorts A, B and C. Magnetic negative selection with a Miltenyi CD4+ T cell isolation kit was used to purify CD4+ T cells from thawed PBMCs. The trial cohort comprised around 60 patients with relapsed/refractory classical Hodgkin lymphoma whose best overall responses were complete response, partial response or progressive disease. In the multi-cohort phase II CheckMate 205 trial, trial patients received single-agent nivolumab. An independent review committee assessed best overall response by applying the 2007 International Working Group response criteria. Trial PBMCs were obtained immediately prior to nivolumab initiation (C1D1) and on therapy at cycle 2 day 1 and cycle 4 day 1. After peripheral blood was drawn into 8 mL Vacutainer Cell Preparation Tubes, PBMCs were isolated by centrifugation and then cryopreserved. Purified CD4+ and CD8+ fractions were prepared only for cases with an additional available PBMC sample. Magnetically labelled cells were depleted on LS columns in a quadroMACS separator, and the flow-through was collected as the purified fraction.

Deletion took 6 bases off V and 9 bases off J, with a span of 17 bases between the germline ends. The CDR3 runs 13 amino acids, cysteine and phenylalanine included. The retained sequence is limited to the CDR3, 39 bases, with the frame set at the first base. The germline V gene encodes CDR1 MNHEY and CDR2 SMNVEV (reference sequence). The Qiagen DNeasy kit was used to extract genomic DNA from unsorted PBMCs and from the negatively selected CD4+ and CD8+ fractions. TCR beta CDR3 regions were amplified by immunoSEQ multiplex PCR using primers annealing to V and J segments. A synthetic immune receptor repertoire was used to minimize amplification bias, and any remaining bias was removed computationally after sequencing. In the source study's methods: Custom Python scripts were used to quantify repertoire diversity as the Shannon entropy index. Unsorted, CD4+ and CD8+ repertoires were analyzed separately, except for combined analyses in which CD4+ and CD8+ sequences were merged in silico. Clonal expansion was defined as at least a 2-fold frequency increase after treatment relative to C1D1, with a pseudocount of 0.5 for undetected baseline clones. Singleton clones were defined as clones with 0 or 1 copy at C1D1, and non-singleton clones were defined as clones with 2 or more copies. Clones expanded in unsorted samples were annotated as CD4+, CD8+ or unknown by matching protein sequences in sorted samples from the same patient. Diversity changes from C1D1 to C4D1 were tested in paired samples using Wilcoxon tests. The table comes from immuneACCESS by way of TCRdb, which keeps in-frame sequences with V and J called. Part of the clones is missing from these tables; in studies checked, under half for an unresolved V gene and the rest for unknown reasons. For V, J and clone size, that table is used; D and trimming come from the DNA. The sample table records over 10,000 clones; 88% of these occur just once. The ten largest account for approximately 0.87% of the sample.

This sequence was found in a human donor with classical Hodgkin lymphoma. Recombination linked TRBV27 to TRBJ2-5; the D region possibly corresponds to TRBD1 (6 bases align). The sample was CD4+ T cells from blood, taken before the fourth cycle of nivolumab. The DNA sequence reads TGTGCCAGCAGCCCTACGATTCAGGGGTCCCAGTACTTC. Its amino acids are CASSPTIQGSQYF.